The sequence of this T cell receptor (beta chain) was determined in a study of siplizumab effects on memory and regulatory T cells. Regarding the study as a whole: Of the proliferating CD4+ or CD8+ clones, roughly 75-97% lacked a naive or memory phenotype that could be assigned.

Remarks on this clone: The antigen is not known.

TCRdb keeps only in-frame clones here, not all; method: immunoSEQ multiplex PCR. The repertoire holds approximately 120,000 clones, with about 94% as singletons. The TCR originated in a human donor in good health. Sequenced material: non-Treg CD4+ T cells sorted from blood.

CDR3 loop: CASSEAAGGNYGYTF. The DNA for the CDR3 is TGTGCCAGCAGTGAAGCGGCAGGGGGAAACTATGGCTACACCTTC. The V gene is TRBV6-1, the J gene TRBJ1-2; 7 bases align to TRBD1. The ends lost 0 bases at V and 2 bases at J; junction bases unmatched: 3. Germline lookup yields CDR1 MNHNS and CDR2 SASEGT. The CDR3 is made up of 15 amino acids.